This TCR beta chain was recovered during a study of cytomegalovirus exposure and HLA in healthy donors. Study observations and caveats: Within the 130 or so validation repertoires, first-cohort TCR clusters tended to co-occur, according to a later analysis. Reportedly, cytomegalovirus status was diagnosed with high sensitivity and specificity. The CMV antigen specificity of a few CMV-associated chains was confirmed through in vitro analysis.

Points on this clone: Its specificity is not known.

Among the 120 or so subjects of the validation cohort, separate from the approximately 670-subject first cohort, were the donors. The CDR3 has 14 amino acids. J lost 6 bases, V lost 7 bases, and 9 bases had no gene match. CDR1 is MNHNY and CDR2 is SVGAGI in the germline V gene (reference sequence). The data were produced by immunoSEQ multiplex PCR, yet TCRdb's version contains in-frame clones alone and is incomplete. Altogether some 140,000 clones are present, approximately 84% being singletons, with the ten largest covering almost 1.5%. The sequencing input was PBMCs. This rearrangement joins TRBV6-6 to TRBJ2-1; 7 nucleotides agree with TRBD1. This sequence originates from a woman in her thirties in good health and CMV-seronegative. DNA of the CDR3: TGTGCCAGCATGATGAGGGGGCTCAGCAATGAGCAGTTCTTC. It yields the protein CASMMRGLSNEQFF.